This T cell receptor beta chain stems from a study of blood T cell repertoires in COVID-19. Study background: Acute-phase and convalescent COVID-19 samples originated in the United States, Italy and Spain.

The germline V gene has CDR1 LNHDA and CDR2 SQIVND (reference sequence). V dropped 4 bases and J dropped 7; count of bases not matched to a gene: 6. The CDR3 is 14 amino acids. In this sample, this clone turned up once. Here immunoSEQ multiplex PCR was the method, and the copy in TCRdb shows in-frame clones only, minus some. Of around 50,000 clones detected, approximately 80% appear once; the ten largest clones hold under 14%. One Seattle source followed patients from active infection through their disease course. The sample taken for sequencing was peripheral blood. The V and J genes are TRBV19 and TRBJ2-2; TRBD1 aligns across 7 bases. The source of this sequence is a man older than 75 with COVID-19, enrolled during active disease. CDR3 protein: CASSNYRGHGELFF. CDR3 DNA sequence: TGTGCCAGTAGTAACTACAGGGGCCACGGGGAGCTGTTTTTT.